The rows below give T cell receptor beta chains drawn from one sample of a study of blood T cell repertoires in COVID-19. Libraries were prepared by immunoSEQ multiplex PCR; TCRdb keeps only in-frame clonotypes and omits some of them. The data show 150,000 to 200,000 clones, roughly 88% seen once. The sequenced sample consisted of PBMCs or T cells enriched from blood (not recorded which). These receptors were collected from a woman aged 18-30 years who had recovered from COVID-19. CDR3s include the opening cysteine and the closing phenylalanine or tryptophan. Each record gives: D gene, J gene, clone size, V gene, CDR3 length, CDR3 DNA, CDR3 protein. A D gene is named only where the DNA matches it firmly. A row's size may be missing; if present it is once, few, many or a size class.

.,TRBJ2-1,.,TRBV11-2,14,TGTGCCAGCAGCTTAGGAACCTACTACAATGAGCAGTTCTTC,CASSLGTYYNEQFF
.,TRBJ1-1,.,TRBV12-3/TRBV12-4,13,TGTGCCAGCAACAATGGGCTGAACACTGAAGCTTTCTTT,CASNNGLNTEAFF
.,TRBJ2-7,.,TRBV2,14,TGTGCCAGCCTTAGTGGGGGGATAAATTACGAGCAGTACTTC,CASLSGGINYEQYF
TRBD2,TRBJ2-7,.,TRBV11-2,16,TGTGCCAGCAGCTTAAACCTCCAGCGGGAGGGCAACGAGCAGTACTTC,CASSLNLQREGNEQYF
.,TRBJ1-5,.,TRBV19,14,TGTGCCAGTAGTAGCGGGGATAGCAATCAGCCCCAGCATTTT,CASSSGDSNQPQHF
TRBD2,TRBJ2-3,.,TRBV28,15,TGTGCCAGCAGTTTAAGCGGGGGGGTTATGGATACGCAGTATTTT,CASSLSGGVMDTQYF
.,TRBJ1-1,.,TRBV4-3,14,TGCGCCAGCAGCTACTCCGTAAGACAGGTTGAAGCTTTCTTT,CASSYSVRQVEAFF
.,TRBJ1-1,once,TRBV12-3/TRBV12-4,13,TGTGCCAGCAGTTTGGCGGGAGACACTGAAGCTTTCTTT,CASSLAGDTEAFF
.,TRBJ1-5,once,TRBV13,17,TGTGCCAGCAGCATGAACGGGGGAGGGGGGAGTAATCAGCCCCAGCATTTT,CASSMNGGGGSNQPQHF
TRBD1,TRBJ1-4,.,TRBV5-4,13,TGTGCCAGCAGCTATGACAGGGAAGAAAAACTGTTTTTT,CASSYDREEKLFF
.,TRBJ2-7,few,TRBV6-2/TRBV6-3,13,TGTGCCAGCAGCCGACTAGAAGTCGGCGAGCAGTACTTC,CASSRLEVGEQYF
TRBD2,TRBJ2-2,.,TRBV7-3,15,TGTGCCAGCAGCTTGTTACTAGCGGGCACCGGGGAGCTGTTTTTT,CASSLLLAGTGELFF
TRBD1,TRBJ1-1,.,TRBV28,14,TGTGCCAGCAGCCCGACAGGGGAGCTCACTGAAGCTTTCTTT,CASSPTGELTEAFF
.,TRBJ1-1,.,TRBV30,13,TGTGCCTGGAGTGTATTTTGGGGGGCTGAAGCTTTCTTT,CAWSVFWGAEAFF
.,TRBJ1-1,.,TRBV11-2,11,TGTGCCAGCAGCCCGCGGGCTGAAGCTTTCTTT,CASSPRAEAFF
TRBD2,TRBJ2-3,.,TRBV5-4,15,TGTGCCAGCAGCACCAGCGGGGGGGGCACAGATACGCAGTATTTT,CASSTSGGGTDTQYF
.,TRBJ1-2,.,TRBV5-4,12,TGTGCCACCCGAGGGGGTTGGTATGGCTACACCTTC,CATRGGWYGYTF
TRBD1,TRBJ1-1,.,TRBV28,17,TGTGCCAGCAGCCCCGCCGCGGGGACAGAGGACGGCACTGAAGCTTTCTTT,CASSPAAGTEDGTEAFF
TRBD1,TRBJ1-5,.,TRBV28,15,TGTGCCAGCAGATACACAGGGGAAAGCAATCAGCCCCAGCATTTT,CASRYTGESNQPQHF
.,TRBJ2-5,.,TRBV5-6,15,TGTGCCAGCAGCTTGGCCGTGGAGGTAGCTGAGACCCAGTACTTC,CASSLAVEVAETQYF